The source of this T cell receptor beta chain is a study of T cell responses to AZD1222 COVID-19 vaccine. Data came from immunoSEQ multiplex PCR; TCRdb stores just in-frame clones and leaves some out. The table includes about 150,000 clones, about 90% detected once. Remarks on this clone: Its antigen is unidentified.

V shed 5 bases and J shed 4 bases, with 11 bases lying between them. This CDR3 has 13 residues. CDR1 is SGHAT, CDR2 FQNNGV, per germline. Study-level points and caveats: Females made up more of the donors, who were largely white British, and clonal diversity may have come out too low.

This chain uses TRBV11-2 with TRBJ1-1; D is ambiguous. The source material was peripheral blood, sampled 28 days after the second AZD1222 dose. The sequence came from an adult who received the AZD1222 COVID-19 vaccine. The CDR3 nucleotides read TGTGCCAGCAGCCCCGGGCCGAGCACTGAAGCTTTCTTT. It translates to CASSPGPSTEAFF.